The entry below describes one TCR beta chain. Its antigen target is currently unknown. Base qualities were left out, and no much larger clone turns up one base away. Collaborating institutions collected whole blood in K2EDTA tubes following their own protocols. For TCRbeta analysis, collaborator samples were shipped as frozen whole blood, as isolated PBMCs, or as DNA extracted from either sample type. The sample belongs to a study of blood T cell repertoires in COVID-19 (dated by TCRdb to about 2020). Regarding the complete study: Collaborator samples came from the United States, Italy and Spain and covered acute and convalescent phases of COVID-19. A freely available public database, intended as a resource for researchers studying the immune response to SARS-CoV-2, is where the repertoires were released. The samples were drawn from two sources: the first 160 participants of the ongoing ImmuneRACE study, and approximately 1,300 subjects contributed by 6 global collaborators. A de-identified subject ID, COVID-19 status, age in years and sex were almost always included in the sample metadata. Deeply sampled blood TCRbeta repertoires from subjects exposed to, actively infected with, or recovered from COVID-19 were included in the dataset. Where available, HLA class I and class II types were taken from metadata supplied by the sample provider and were not determined by assay-based typing. The prospective study material was composed of cDNA or gDNA derived from T cells, B-cell-depleted T cells, or PBMCs. Here is what the overall study found, with its caveats: Clinical and demographic metadata were provided uncurated, with the amount varying by source and participant.

TCRbeta CDR3 regions were amplified from genomic DNA using the immunoSEQ Assay, a bias-controlled multiplex PCR. Regarding the original processing steps: Nucleated cell counts per sample were estimated from amplification of reference gene primers within the assay. To quantify the absolute abundance of each unique TCRbeta CDR3 rearrangement, sequence reads were collapsed and filtered. Productive Simpson clonality was computed per sample as the square root of Simpson's diversity index over productive rearrangements. TCRdb limited this immuneACCESS table to in-frame rearrangements with V and J called. A share of clones is missing; checked studies link under half to unresolved V genes, and the rest is unexplained. Clone size and V and J calls were adopted from that table, with D and trimming inferred from the DNA. A total of approximately 100,000 clones appear in this sample, over 75% of them only once. In total, the top ten clones hold around 6.9% of the sample.

V loses 5 bases at its end and J loses 10 bases; junction bases beyond the gene matches: 5. The germline V gene (reference sequence) sets CDR1 to MNHEY and CDR2 to SMNVEV. Including the terminal cysteine and phenylalanine, the CDR3 comprises 14 residues. Solely the CDR3 DNA is kept, with 42 bases framed from the first base. The specimen sequenced was peripheral blood. Recombination joined TRBV27 with TRBJ1-4, with TRBD1 identical over 12 junction bases. The sequence derives from a woman aged 55-69 years with acute or convalescent COVID-19. The CDR3 amino acid sequence is: CASSGGTGGGKLFF. The DNA sequence follows: TGTGCCAGCAGTGGCGGGACAGGGGGCGGAAAACTGTTTTTT.